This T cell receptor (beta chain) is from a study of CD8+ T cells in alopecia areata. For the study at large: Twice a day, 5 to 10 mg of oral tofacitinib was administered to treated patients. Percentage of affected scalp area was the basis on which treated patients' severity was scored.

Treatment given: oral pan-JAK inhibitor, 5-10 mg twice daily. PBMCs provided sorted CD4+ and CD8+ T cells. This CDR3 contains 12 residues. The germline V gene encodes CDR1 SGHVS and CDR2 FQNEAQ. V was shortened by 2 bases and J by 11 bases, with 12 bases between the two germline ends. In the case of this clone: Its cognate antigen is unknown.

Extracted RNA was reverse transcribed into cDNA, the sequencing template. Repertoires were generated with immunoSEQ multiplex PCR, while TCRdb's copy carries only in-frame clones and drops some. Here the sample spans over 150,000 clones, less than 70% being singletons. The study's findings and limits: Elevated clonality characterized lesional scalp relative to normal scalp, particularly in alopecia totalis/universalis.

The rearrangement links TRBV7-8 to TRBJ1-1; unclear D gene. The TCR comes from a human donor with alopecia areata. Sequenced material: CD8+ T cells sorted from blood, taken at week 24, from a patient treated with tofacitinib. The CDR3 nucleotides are TGTGCCAGCAGCTTAACATCCGGGTCGGCTTTCTTT. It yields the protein CASSLTSGSAFF. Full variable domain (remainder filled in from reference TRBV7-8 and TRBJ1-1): GAGVSQSPRYKVAKRGQDVALRCDPISGHVSLFWYQQALGQGPEFLTYFQNEAQLDKSGLPSDRFFAERPEGSVSTLKIQRTQQEDSAVYLCASSLTSGSAFFGQGTRLTVV.